This T cell receptor (beta chain) was profiled in a study of blood T cell repertoires in COVID-19. Background on the study: Some COVID-19 samples were acute and others convalescent; all came from the United States, Italy and Spain.

Participants were aged about 18 to 100 years from around 25 US areas. Cohort allocation depended upon clinical history that participants reported. In the original workflow: Reference gene primer amplification in the assay estimated nucleated cell counts. Clones were sequenced by immunoSEQ multiplex PCR, and TCRdb holds only the in-frame ones, with some missing. V and J calls and clone size come straight from that table; D and trimming were deduced from the DNA. The sample carries some 170,000 clones, 75% to 85% recorded once. Sequenced: PBMCs or T cells enriched from blood (not recorded which). The source is a man aged 50-60 years who had recovered from COVID-19.

This CDR3 reads CASSLGSSGGLNEQFF. For the CDR3, the DNA is TGCGCCAGCAGCTTGGGGTCTAGCGGGGGGCTGAATGAGCAGTTCTTC. This sequence joins TRBV5-1 and TRBJ2-1, with 11 positions matching TRBD2. CDR3 length: 16 residues. V was pared by 0 bases and J by 7 bases, with 6 bases of the junction left unmatched. Germline CDR1 reads SGHRS; CDR2 reads YFSETQ.